These T cell receptor beta chains were read from a single sample in a study of CD8 T cells in Susac syndrome. TCRdb ran MiXCR on the immunoSEQ multiplex PCR reads and lists one entry per CDR3 protein. The data contain approximately 75,000 distinct CDR3 sequences, over 90% of them singletons. The specimen was CD8+ T cells from PBMCs. The receptors shown here come from a human donor in good health. CDR3s include the opening cysteine and the closing phenylalanine or tryptophan. The D gene is left open where the match is weak. Clone sizes are given selectively: once, few, many, or a class where the clone is expanded.

abundance,d_gene,j_gene,v_gene,CDR3nt,CDR3aa
NA,TRBD1,TRBJ2-7,TRBV28,TGTGCCAGCAGTCCCGGGACAGGGGCGAACGAGCAGTACTTC,CASSPGTGANEQYF
NA,NA,TRBJ1-4,TRBV7-9,TGTGCCAGCAGCTTAGGGCGGGGGGCGGTTGAAAAACTGTTTTTT,CASSLGRGAVEKLFF
NA,TRBD1,TRBJ2-1,TRBV3-1,TGTGCCAGCAGCTCGACAGGGTCCGAGCAGTTCTTC,CASSSTGSEQFF
NA,NA,TRBJ2-1,TRBV19,TGTGCCAGTAGTATCGGCGTCGGACACAATGAGCAGTTCTTC,CASSIGVGHNEQFF
NA,NA,TRBJ1-1,TRBV3-1,TGTGCCAGCAGGAGGGACTCCCTTCAGACTGAAGCTTTCTTT,CASRRDSLQTEAFF
NA,NA,TRBJ1-1,TRBV7-2,TGTGCCAGCTCCCCTGAGGGGGAGTATGACACTGAAGCTTTCTTT,CASSPEGEYDTEAFF
NA,TRBD2,TRBJ2-2,TRBV29-1,TGCAGCGTTGAAGACCGGGGGGGCAGACTGAGCGGGGAGCTGTTTTTT,CSVEDRGGRLSGELFF
NA,NA,TRBJ1-5,TRBV5-6,TGTGCCAGCAGCTTGGACAGGTCCAATCAGCCCCAGCATTTT,CASSLDRSNQPQHF
NA,TRBD1,TRBJ1-1,TRBV13,TGTGCCAGCAGCTCCAGGGGGTACACTGAAGCTTTCTTT,CASSSRGYTEAFF
once,TRBD1,TRBJ1-5,TRBV2,TGTGCCAGCAGGGACCCAGGGGGCTATCAGCCCCAGCATTTT,CASRDPGGYQPQHF
NA,NA,TRBJ1-2,TRBV6-5,TGTGCCAGCAGTTACTCGGCAGGGGCGGGCTACACCTTC,CASSYSAGAGYTF
NA,NA,TRBJ1-2,TRBV4-3,TGCGCCAGCAGCCAAGATCTAGGTTTGGGGGGCAAGGGCTACACCTTC,CASSQDLGLGGKGYTF
NA,NA,TRBJ2-7,TRBV19,TGTGCCAGTAGCCCTCACAGAACCGGCGAGCAGTACTTC,CASSPHRTGEQYF
NA,NA,TRBJ1-2,TRBV2,TGTGCCAGCAGTCCGGGACACCAATTAACGGGCTACACCTTC,CASSPGHQLTGYTF
NA,NA,TRBJ1-1,TRBV19,TGTGCCAGTAGCCCGACACAGAACACTGAAGCTTTCTTT,CASSPTQNTEAFF
NA,TRBD1,TRBJ1-5,TRBV29-1,TGCAGCGCTCTAACGGACAGGCCTAATCAGCCCCAGCATTTT,CSALTDRPNQPQHF
NA,NA,TRBJ2-1,TRBV29-1,TGCAGCGTTGAAGGCGGCAGCGACAATGAGCAGTTCTTC,CSVEGGSDNEQFF
NA,NA,TRBJ1-1,TRBV4-1,TGCGCCAGCAGCCCGGAAGCCCGGAACACTGAAGCTTTCTTT,CASSPEARNTEAFF
NA,NA,TRBJ2-5,TRBV28,TGTGCCAGCAGTCACGAAGTGCTGGACTTGCAAGAGACCCAGTACTTC,CASSHEVLDLQETQYF
NA,NA,TRBJ1-1,TRBV19,TGTGCCAGTACCGATCCCTACAGGGTGATCACTGAAGCTTTCTTT,CASTDPYRVITEAFF
NA,TRBD2,TRBJ2-3,TRBV28,TGTGCCGTACTAGCGGGGGGGCCCGGTACGCAGTATTTT,CAVLAGGPGTQYF
NA,NA,TRBJ2-4,TRBV5-6,TGTGCCAGCAGCTTGGGTGGCATTCAGTACTTC,CASSLGGIQYF
NA,TRBD2,TRBJ2-1,TRBV2,TGTGCCAGCAGTGATCCAGCGGGGGGCATCGATGAGCAGTTCTTC,CASSDPAGGIDEQFF
NA,TRBD1,TRBJ2-7,TRBV6-5,TGTGCCAGCAGTTACCGGACAGGCGGTACCTACGAGCAGTACTTC,CASSYRTGGTYEQYF
once,NA,TRBJ1-2,TRBV5-4,TGTGCCAGCAGCTTGACCCGGGGGGGGGCGGACTATGGCTACACCTTC,CASSLTRGGADYGYTF
NA,NA,TRBJ2-7,TRBV5-1,TGCGCCAGCAAGTCGATAGGGGAAGGCTCCTACGAGCAGTACTTC,CASKSIGEGSYEQYF